What follows is one TCR beta chain and its context. Its cognate antigen is unknown. This entry is derived from a study of a mutant IDH1 vaccine in newly diagnosed glioma. Only in-frame clones appear in the TCRdb table, and some are missing; sequencing was by immunoSEQ multiplex PCR. The data contain about 61,000 clones, roughly 80% of them singletons. Germline CDR1 reads SGHRS; CDR2 reads YFSETQ. The CDR3 has 15 amino acids. The junction had 3 bases not matched to a gene; V was cut back by 4 bases and J by 2 bases. Sample time point: week 11, during vaccination. Vaccine doses each comprised 300 ug of mutant IDH1 20-mer peptide, with topical imiquimod.

V is TRBV5-1 and J is TRBJ2-7; 13 nucleotides match TRBD2. The sequenced sample was PBMCs, obtained from a glioma patient whose treatment included an IDH1 peptide vaccine. The origin of this receptor is a man aged 50 or older with glioma. CDR3 sequence reads: CASSPGLAGTYEQYF. CDR3 coding DNA: TGCGCCAGCAGCCCGGGACTAGCGGGAACCTACGAGCAGTACTTC.